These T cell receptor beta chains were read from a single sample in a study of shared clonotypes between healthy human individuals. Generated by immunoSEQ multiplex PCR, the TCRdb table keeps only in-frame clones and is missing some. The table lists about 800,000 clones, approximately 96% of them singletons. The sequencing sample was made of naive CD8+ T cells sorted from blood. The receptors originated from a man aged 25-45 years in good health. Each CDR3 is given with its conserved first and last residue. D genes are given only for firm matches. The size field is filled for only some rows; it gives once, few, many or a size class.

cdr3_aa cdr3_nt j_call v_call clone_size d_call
CASSGGALSYEQYF TGTGCCAGCAGTGGGGGAGCCTTATCCTACGAGCAGTACTTC TRBJ2-7 TRBV2 . .
CASSWRTGSNEQYF TGCGCCAGCAGCTGGAGGACAGGGTCCAACGAGCAGTACTTC TRBJ2-7 TRBV5-1 . TRBD1
CASSVFYNEQFF TGTGCCAGCAGCGTTTTCTACAATGAGCAGTTCTTC TRBJ2-1 TRBV9 . .
CASSYSGTSGYTF TGTGCCAGCAGTTACTCAGGGACGAGCGGCTACACCTTC TRBJ1-2 TRBV6-6 . .
CASSHRDRRSYNEQFF TGTGCCAGCAGCCACAGGGACAGACGCTCCTACAATGAGCAGTTCTTC TRBJ2-1 TRBV7-9 . TRBD1
CASSEPGQPQHF TGTGCCAGCAGCGAGCCTGGCCAGCCCCAGCATTTT TRBJ1-5 TRBV6-1 . .
CASSLYPLPESGNTGELFF TGTGCCAGCAGCTTATACCCCCTACCTGAGTCGGGGAACACCGGGGAGCTGTTTTTT TRBJ2-2 TRBV7-3 . .
CASSFTRDSNYEQYF TGTGCCAGCAGTTTTACCCGGGACAGCAACTACGAGCAGTACTTC TRBJ2-7 TRBV6-1 . TRBD1
CASSLRSAGTGAYNEQFF TGTGCCAGCAGCTTAAGGTCGGCCGGGACAGGGGCCTACAATGAGCAGTTCTTC TRBJ2-1 TRBV7-6 once TRBD1
CASSLTGSEADTQYF TGTGCCAGCAGCTTAACCGGGAGTGAGGCAGATACGCAGTATTTT TRBJ2-3 TRBV7-3 . .
CSVAGTAQPGLAEETQYF TGCAGCGTGGCTGGGACAGCCCAACCCGGACTAGCGGAAGAGACCCAGTACTTC TRBJ2-5 TRBV29-1 . TRBD2
CASSQDPNSYNEQFF TGCGCCAGCAGCCAAGATCCGAACAGCTACAATGAGCAGTTCTTC TRBJ2-1 TRBV4-1 . .
CASSLSGSSYEQYF TGTGCCAGCAGTTTATCAGGGAGCTCCTACGAGCAGTACTTC TRBJ2-7 TRBV27 . .
CASSHQVQGNTEAFF TGCGCCAGCAGCCATCAAGTACAGGGGAACACTGAAGCTTTCTTT TRBJ1-1 TRBV4-1 . .
CASSQPGTSGRYEQFF TGTGCCAGCAGCCAGCCAGGGACTAGCGGGAGGTATGAGCAGTTCTTC TRBJ2-1 TRBV7-9 . TRBD2
CSISWDRGHEQYF TGCAGCATTTCTTGGGACAGGGGCCACGAGCAGTACTTC TRBJ2-7 TRBV29-1 . TRBD1
CASSSGQGINEQFF TGTGCCAGCAGCTCGGGACAGGGTATCAATGAGCAGTTCTTC TRBJ2-1 TRBV7-9 . TRBD1
CASSEVLGSNYGYTF TGTGCCAGCAGTGAAGTTTTGGGATCTAACTATGGCTACACCTTC TRBJ1-2 TRBV6-1 . .
CASSQGTANYGYTF TGCGCCAGCAGCCAAGGAACAGCTAACTATGGCTACACCTTC TRBJ1-2 TRBV4-1 . .
CASRGGNHQETQYF TGTGCCAGCAGGGGCGGGAACCACCAAGAGACCCAGTACTTC TRBJ2-5 TRBV2 . .
CASSTGLAGSTDTQYF TGTGCCAGCAGCACAGGACTAGCGGGAAGCACAGATACGCAGTATTTT TRBJ2-3 TRBV9 . TRBD2
CASSGGQGSYNEQFF TGTGCCAGCAGCGGCGGACAGGGGTCCTACAATGAGCAGTTCTTC TRBJ2-1 TRBV7-9 . TRBD1
CASNLAPSTDTQYF TGCGCCAGCAACCTAGCGCCTAGCACAGATACGCAGTATTTT TRBJ2-3 TRBV10-2 . .
CASSDLAAGRLDTQYF TGCGCCAGCAGTGACTTGGCAGCGGGACGGTTAGATACGCAGTATTTT TRBJ2-3 TRBV5-1 . TRBD2
CASRDVPDEQFF TGTGCCAGCAGGGATGTCCCAGATGAGCAGTTCTTC TRBJ2-1 TRBV11-2 . .
CASSGETDREGEQYF TGTGCCAGCAGCGGAGAGACGGACAGGGAAGGCGAGCAGTACTTC TRBJ2-7 TRBV7-9 . TRBD1
CASSFDNGQPNYEQYF TGTGCCAGCAGCTTCGACAACGGGCAGCCTAATTACGAGCAGTACTTC TRBJ2-7 TRBV7-9 . .
CASSPQETQYF TGTGCCAGCAGCCCCCAAGAGACCCAGTACTTC TRBJ2-5 TRBV11-2 . .